The sequence of this TCR beta chain was determined in a study of shared clonotypes between healthy human individuals. Study background: Researchers drew samples from a couple of women and a few men aged 18 to 49. Per-donor plates numbered three CD4 naive, three CD4 memory, two CD8 naive and one CD8 memory.

CDR3 length: 15 amino acids. The germline V and J ends were trimmed by 5 bases and 2 bases, with 13 bases remaining between them. In germline, CDR1 is SGHTA, CDR2 FQGTGA. CD45RO-negative CD8 cells positively selected for CCR7 made up the naive population, which excluded terminally differentiated effector memory CD45RA+ cells. Sequencing was performed with immunoSEQ multiplex PCR; in TCRdb, only in-frame clones are kept and a portion is missing. The sample consists of about 2.1 million clones, 93% of them appearing once. Findings and caveats of the study: Depth was large, yet rarefaction showed that sorted-subset sequencing was incomplete.

The table lists this clone with a count of one. Its antigen is not known. This receptor was obtained from a young man in good health. Some clones in this sample may be carry-over from other donors' samples. Sequenced sample: naive CD8+ T cells from PBMCs. J is TRBJ1-3 and V is TRBV7-3; a possible D gene is TRBD1 (5 bases). The CDR3 DNA follows: TGTGCCAGCAGCGCAACGCCGGGGCCTGGAAACACCATATATTTT. It codes for CASSATPGPGNTIYF.